Reported below is one T cell receptor (beta chain). The specificity of this receptor is unknown. Base qualities are not at hand, and no much larger clone is one base apart. Whole blood was collected in K2EDTA tubes by collaborating institutions according to the institutions' own protocols. For TCRbeta analysis, collaborator samples were shipped as frozen whole blood, as isolated PBMCs, or as DNA extracted from either sample type. CDR1 SGHNT and CDR2 YENEEA were looked up in the germline V gene. The CDR3, cysteine through phenylalanine, is 16 amino acids long. Only the CDR3 region is kept as DNA, spanning 48 bases read in frame from base 1. Germline trimming: 5 bases from V, 6 bases from J; junction bases outside gene matches: 9. The sample belongs to a study of blood T cell repertoires in COVID-19 (dated by TCRdb to about 2020). For context, the study as a whole: Collaborator samples came from the United States, Italy and Spain and covered acute and convalescent phases of COVID-19. Samples came from the ongoing ImmuneRACE study (first 160 participants) plus 1,254 subjects from 6 global collaborators. The prospective study material was composed of cDNA or gDNA derived from T cells, B-cell-depleted T cells, or PBMCs. The repertoires were released in a freely available public database meant as a resource for research on the immune response to SARS-CoV-2. Where HLA class I and class II types were available, the types were taken from metadata supplied by the sample provider, not from assay-based typing. Subjects who had been exposed to COVID-19, were actively infected with it, or had recovered from it provided the deeply sampled blood TCRbeta repertoires that made up the dataset. The sample metadata nearly always contained a de-identified subject ID, COVID-19 status, age in years and sex.

The immunoSEQ Assay, a bias-controlled multiplex PCR, was used to amplify TCRbeta CDR3 regions from genomic DNA. In the source study's methods: Nucleated cell counts per sample were estimated from amplification of reference gene primers within the assay. Sequence reads were collapsed and filtered to measure the absolute abundance of every unique TCRbeta CDR3 rearrangement. For each sample, productive Simpson clonality was calculated as the square root of Simpson's diversity index across productive rearrangements. The source is immuneACCESS, and TCRdb retained only in-frame sequences with V and J called. Part of the clones is not carried over; for the studies checked, unresolved V genes explain less than half of this, and the remainder is unexplained. That table gives V, J and clone size, and the DNA gave D and trimming. The sample profile shows 120,000 to 150,000 clones; more than 80% of them were found once. Together, the top ten hold approximately 2.8% of the sample.

Overall study results and their limits: Clinical and demographic metadata were provided uncurated, with the amount varying by source and participant.

This clonotype was obtained from a woman aged 55-70 years with active COVID-19. Recombination joined TRBV11-3 with TRBJ2-2; 10 nucleotides in the junction match TRBD2. Sequences were obtained from peripheral blood. The DNA sequence follows: TGTGCCAGCAGCCAAGGAGCGGGAGGGGCCCCCGGGGAGCTGTTTTTT. Its translation reads: CASSQGAGGAPGELFF.